Listed below are T cell receptor beta chains from one sample, sequenced in a study of cytomegalovirus exposure and HLA in healthy donors. Profiling relied on immunoSEQ multiplex PCR, and the TCRdb table lists in-frame clones only, not all of them. The sample lists approximately 160,000 clones, around 85% seen once, with around 2% in the top ten. The sample taken for sequencing was PBMCs. These receptors all come from a human donor in good health. The conserved cysteine and the conserved F or W are not part of the CDR3 here. The listing skips clone size in some rows; elsewhere it reads once, few, many or a size class.

TRBV7-9	once	TRBJ2-7	ASSSAGGSEQY
TRBV27	-	-	ASRRDSIDEQY
TRBV5-1	-	TRBJ1-6	ASSLAEGSYNSPLH
TRBV6-5	-	TRBJ1-6	ASTPDRADSPLH
TRBV6-4	-	TRBJ1-6	ASTQAGQGAYKDNSPLH
TRBV2	once	TRBJ2-7	ASNERTSYYEQY
TRBV15	-	TRBJ1-1	ATSSMGNRNTEAF
TRBV10-3	-	TRBJ1-6	AISVFGGQKDSPLH
TRBV7-8	-	TRBJ2-5	ASSLRTGTQETQY
TRBV4-3	few	TRBJ2-5	ASSPPGQGRETQY
TRBV9	-	TRBJ2-1	ASRDDRGRNNEQF
TRBV10-3	-	TRBJ1-2	AISPGQELRGYT
TRBV27	-	TRBJ2-7	ASSLDGRPIYEQY
TRBV7-9	-	TRBJ1-5	ASSLGGTPNQPQH
TRBV19	-	TRBJ2-1	ASSIDPRTSGGTSLNEQF
TRBV4-2	-	-	ASSQESGTGGYEQY
TRBV29-1	-	TRBJ2-5	SVEENRQGAEGTQY
TRBV6-6	-	TRBJ2-4	AASGKNIQY